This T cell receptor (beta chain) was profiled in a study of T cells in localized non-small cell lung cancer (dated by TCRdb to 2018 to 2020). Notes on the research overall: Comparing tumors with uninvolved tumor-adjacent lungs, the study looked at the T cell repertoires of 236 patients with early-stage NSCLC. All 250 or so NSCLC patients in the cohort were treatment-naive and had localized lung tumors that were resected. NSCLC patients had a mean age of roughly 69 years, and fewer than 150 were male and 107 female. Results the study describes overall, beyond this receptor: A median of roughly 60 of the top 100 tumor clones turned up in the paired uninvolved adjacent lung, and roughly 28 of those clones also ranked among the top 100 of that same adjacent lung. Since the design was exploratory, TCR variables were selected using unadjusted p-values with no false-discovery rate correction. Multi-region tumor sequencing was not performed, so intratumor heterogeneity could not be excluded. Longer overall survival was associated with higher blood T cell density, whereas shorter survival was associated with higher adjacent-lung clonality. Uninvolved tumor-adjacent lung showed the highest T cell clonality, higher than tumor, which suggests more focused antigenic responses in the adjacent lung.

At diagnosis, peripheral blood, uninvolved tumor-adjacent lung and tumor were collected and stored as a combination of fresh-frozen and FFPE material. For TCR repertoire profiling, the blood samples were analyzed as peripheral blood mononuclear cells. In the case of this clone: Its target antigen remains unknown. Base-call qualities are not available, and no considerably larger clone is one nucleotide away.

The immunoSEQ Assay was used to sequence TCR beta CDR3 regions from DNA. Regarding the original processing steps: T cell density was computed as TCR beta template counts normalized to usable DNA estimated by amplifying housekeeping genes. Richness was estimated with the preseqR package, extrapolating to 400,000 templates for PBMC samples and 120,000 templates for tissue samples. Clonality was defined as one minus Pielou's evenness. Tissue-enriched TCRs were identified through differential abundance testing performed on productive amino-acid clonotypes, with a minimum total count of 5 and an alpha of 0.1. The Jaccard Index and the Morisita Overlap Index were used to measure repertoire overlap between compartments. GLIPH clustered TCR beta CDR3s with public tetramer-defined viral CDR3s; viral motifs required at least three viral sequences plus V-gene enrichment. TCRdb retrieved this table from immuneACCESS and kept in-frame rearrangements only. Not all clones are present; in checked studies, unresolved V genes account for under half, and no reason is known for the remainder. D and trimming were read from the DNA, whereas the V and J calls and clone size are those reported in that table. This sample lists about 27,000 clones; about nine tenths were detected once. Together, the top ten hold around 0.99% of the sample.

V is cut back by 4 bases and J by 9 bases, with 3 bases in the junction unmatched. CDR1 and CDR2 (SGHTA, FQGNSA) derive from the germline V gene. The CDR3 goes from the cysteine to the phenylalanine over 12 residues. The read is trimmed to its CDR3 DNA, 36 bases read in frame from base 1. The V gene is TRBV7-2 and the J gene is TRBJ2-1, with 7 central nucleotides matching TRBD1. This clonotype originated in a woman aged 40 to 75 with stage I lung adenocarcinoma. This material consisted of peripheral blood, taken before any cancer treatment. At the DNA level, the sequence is TGTGCCAGCAGCTCTGCAGGGGGTGAGCAGTTCTTC. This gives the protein CASSSAGGEQFF.